The 27 T cell receptor beta chains reported below all come from one sample, sequenced in a study of follicular helper T cells after annual influenza vaccination. Sample time point: 2015-2016 season, pre-vaccination. Assay: immunoSEQ multiplex PCR; the TCRdb copy retains only in-frame clones and omits some. The profile covers more than 8,500 clones, with roughly 80% appearing a single time and approximately 1.4% taken by the ten largest. The specimen comprised CXCR5+ CD38- circulating T follicular helper cells from blood, sampled on the day of influenza vaccination. Subset of the sample: circulating Tfh, non-naive CD4+CXCR5+PD-1+ (ICOS+CD38+ or ICOS-CD38-). These receptor sequences come from an adult who received the influenza vaccine.

The V and J genes are TRBV28 and TRBJ2-7, with 7 bases identical to TRBD1. V shed 6 bases and J 0 bases; nucleotides not matched to a gene: 5. The germline V gene encodes CDR1 MDHEN and CDR2 SYDVKM. This CDR3 has 14 amino acids. The CDR3 loop reads CASRYRQGSYEQYF. The CDR3 bases are TGTGCCAGCAGGTACCGACAGGGCTCCTACGAGCAGTACTTC.

The J gene is TRBJ1-2, the V gene TRBV10-3; D unresolved. The germline V and J ends were trimmed by 5 bases and 2 bases, with 9 bases remaining between them. This CDR3 is built from 13 residues. Germline loops: CDR1 ENHRY, CDR2 SYGVKD. DNA for the CDR3: TGTGCCATCAGTCAAAGCCAAAACTATGGCTACACCTTC. Translation: CAISQSQNYGYTF.

This rearrangement joins TRBV7-6 to TRBJ1-1; D uncertain. The CDR3 consists of 13 residues. CDR1 is SGHVS, CDR2 FNYEAQ, per germline. V was shortened by 2 bases and J by 6 bases, with 10 bases between the two germline ends. The CDR3, as DNA: TGTGCCAGCAGCTTATTCTGGGGAGCTGAAGCTTTCTTT. Its protein is CASSLFWGAEAFF.

The chain recombines TRBV6-1 with TRBJ2-1; perhaps TRBD1 as D (7 bases). The CDR3 length is 15 residues. Germline-derived CDR1 and CDR2 are MNHNS and SASEGT. Between the trimmed V and J ends, which lost 0 bases and 9 bases, there was a span of 15 bases. DNA of the CDR3: TGTGCCAGCAGTGAAGCGGGAGGCAGGGGGGCTGAGCAGTTCTTC. The encoded protein is CASSEAGGRGAEQFF.

The rearrangement links TRBV7-2 to TRBJ2-6; 8 bases fit TRBD1. V was clipped by 0 bases and J by 4 bases; unmatched bases: 5. This CDR3 contains 17 residues. CDR1 is SGHTA, CDR2 FQGNSA, per germline. The CDR3 loop reads CASSLATTGAGANVLTF. CDR3 sequence (DNA): TGTGCCAGCAGCTTAGCCACGACAGGGGCCGGGGCCAACGTCCTGACTTTC.

V is TRBV29-1 and J is TRBJ1-5; TRBD1 matches 8 bases. The junction had 6 bases not matched to a gene; V was cut back by 4 bases and J by 7 bases. Per germline, CDR1 SQVTM and CDR2 ANQGSEA. CDR3 size: 13 residues. The CDR3 region is CSVVTGVGQPQHF. The CDR3 DNA follows: TGCAGCGTTGTGACAGGGGTTGGGCAGCCCCAGCATTTT. The whole variable domain, remainder taken from reference TRBV29-1 and TRBJ1-5, is SAVISQKPSRDICQRGTSLTIQCQVDSQVTMMFWYRQQPGQSLTLIATANQGSEATYESGFVIDKFPISRPNLTFSTLTVSNMSPEDSSIYLCSVVTGVGQPQHFGDGTRLSIL.

V usage is TRBV27 and J usage is TRBJ1-1, with 8 positions matching TRBD1. CDR3 length equals 15 residues. V lost 6 bases and J lost 1; bases outside the gene matches: 7. From germline, CDR1 is MNHEY and CDR2 SMNVEV (reference sequence). The DNA of the CDR3 is TGTGCCAGCAGATTCACCGGACAGGGGAACACTGAAGCTTTCTTT. As protein: CASRFTGQGNTEAFF.

The rearrangement uses TRBV14 and TRBJ2-7; D not resolved. The CDR3 loop spans 11 amino acids. CDR1 is SGHDN and CDR2 is FVKESK in the germline V gene. V lost 6 bases to trimming and J lost 3 bases, with 6 bases between them. The CDR3 sequence is CASSRDYEQYF. The CDR3 DNA reads TGTGCCAGCAGTCGAGACTACGAGCAGTACTTC.

DNA for the CDR3: TGCGCCAGCATCTTGGGCGGGGGTTCCTACGAGCAGTACTTC. Translated, it gives CASILGGGSYEQYF. This chain joins TRBV10-2 and TRBJ2-7; TRBD2 matches 7 bases. CDR1 and CDR2 (germline): WSHSY, SAAADI. J was trimmed by 1 base and V by 7 bases; bases with no gene match: 7. The CDR3 spans 14 residues.

The chain is built from TRBV7-9 and TRBJ2-7; D remains ambiguous. Germline assignment: CDR1 SEHNR and CDR2 FQNEAQ (reference sequence). Trimming removed 1 base from V and 5 bases from J, with 15 bases in between. The CDR3 extends over 15 amino acids. The CDR3 protein is CASSLGRLVYDEQYF. The CDR3 DNA reads TGTGCCAGCAGCTTAGGGCGGCTAGTCTACGACGAGCAGTACTTC.

V usage is TRBV15 and J usage is TRBJ2-3, with no clear D. The germline V gene encodes CDR1 LNHNV and CDR2 YYDKDF (reference sequence). There are 16 residues in the CDR3. V was cut by 0 bases and J by 0 bases, with 10 bases left in between. CDR3 amino acids: CATSRDFLPSTDTQYF. The CDR3 coding sequence is TGTGCCACCAGCAGAGATTTCTTACCTAGCACAGATACGCAGTATTTT.

The CDR3 is CASSSGPGQPQHF. The CDR3 coding sequence is TGTGCCAGCAGCTCCGGCCCGGGGCAGCCCCAGCATTTT. V is TRBV11-1 and J is TRBJ1-5; D gene unclear. The CDR3 runs 13 residues. The V gene lost 4 bases and the J gene lost 7 bases, with 11 bases spanning the gap. The V gene's germline CDR1 is SGHAT and CDR2 FQDESV (reference sequence).

The count of this clone is one. The chain has TRBV27 and TRBJ2-1; D unresolved. This CDR3 has 12 residues. The germline V gene encodes CDR1 MNHEY and CDR2 SMNVEV (reference sequence). Trimming shortened V by 2 bases and J by 4 bases, and 3 bases separated the two germline ends. The DNA for the CDR3 is TGTGCCAGCAGTTTAAATTACAATGAGCAGTTCTTC. It yields the protein CASSLNYNEQFF.

The chain employs TRBV7-3 and TRBJ2-7; 8 nucleotides agree with TRBD2. The germline CDR1 and CDR2 sequences are SGHTA and FQGTGA. The V and J ends lost 2 bases and 2 bases, in that order; junction bases with no gene match: 5. CDR3 length: 15 amino acids. CDR3 sequence reads: CASSLQAGGAYEQYF. The CDR3 bases are TGTGCCAGCAGCTTACAGGCGGGAGGCGCCTACGAGCAGTACTTC.

The chain carries TRBV7-9 and TRBJ1-4; D is ambiguous. V was shortened by 3 bases and J by 3 bases, with 11 bases between the two germline ends. This CDR3 contains 15 residues. Germline-derived CDR1 and CDR2 are SEHNR and FQNEAQ (reference sequence). The CDR3 spells CASSLNGGPNEKLFF. CDR3 DNA sequence: TGTGCCAGCAGCTTGAATGGCGGGCCTAATGAAAAACTGTTTTTT.

To note about this clone: Other DNA sequences within the sample encode an identical CDR3. V and J are TRBV28 and TRBJ2-7; D remains unclear. Between the trimmed V and J ends, which lost 1 base and 2 bases, there was a span of 9 bases. This CDR3 has 14 amino acids. Germline lookup yields CDR1 MDHEN and CDR2 SYDVKM. The CDR3: CASSLFWFPYEQYF. The CDR3 bases are TGTGCCAGCAGTTTATTTTGGTTCCCCTACGAGCAGTACTTC.

This sequence joins TRBV7-2 and TRBJ2-3; tentatively, D is TRBD2 (5 bases). Germline V gives CDR1 SGHTA, CDR2 FQGNSA. V lost 5 bases to trimming and J lost 6 bases, with 24 bases between them. The CDR3 is 17 residues long. The CDR3 loop reads CASSERDNRASKDTQYF. CDR3 in DNA: TGTGCCAGCAGCGAGAGAGACAACCGAGCTAGCAAGGATACGCAGTATTTT.

The rearrangement links TRBV6-5 to TRBJ1-2, with TRBD1 matching over 7 bases. After removal of 2 bases from V and 8 bases from J, the junction contained 8 bases not matched to a gene. CDR1 MNHEY and CDR2 SVGAGI come from the germline V gene. This CDR3 region has 14 residues. DNA for the CDR3: TGTGCCAGCAGTTACAAAGGGGGCGCGATAGGCTACACCTTC. Translating gives CASSYKGGAIGYTF.

This clone was seen once. The CDR3 here is CASSLGGQGNEKLFF. Here the CDR3 DNA reads TGTGCCAGCAGCTTAGGGGGACAGGGTAATGAAAAACTGTTTTTT. V is TRBV7-9 and J is TRBJ1-4, with TRBD1 identical over 9 bases. This CDR3 spans 15 amino acids. Germline CDR1 reads SEHNR; CDR2 reads FQNEAQ (reference sequence). Germline trimming cut 1 base from V and 4 bases from J; bases unmatched to any gene: 1.

In this sample, this clone turned up a few times. This CDR3 reads CASSEGGGKETQYF. The CDR3 DNA reads as TGTGCCAGCAGTGAAGGTGGGGGGAAAGAGACCCAGTACTTC. This chain links TRBV2 with TRBJ2-5; possible D gene TRBD2, 6 bases. The V and J ends lost 1 base and 3 bases respectively, with 9 bases between them. The V gene's germline CDR1 is SNHLY and CDR2 FYNNEI. The CDR3 has 14 residues.

The V call is TRBV5-1, the J call TRBJ1-1, with a possible D match to TRBD1 (5 bases). This CDR3 region has 14 residues. Germline V gene sequence: CDR1 SGHRS, CDR2 YFSETQ. V was pared by 0 bases and J by 4 bases, with 10 bases between. The CDR3 DNA reads as TGCGCCAGCAGCTTGGTGGGGAGGGGCACTGAAGCTTTCTTT. This translates into CASSLVGRGTEAFF.

The chain is built from TRBV7-8 and TRBJ1-1; possible D gene TRBD1, 6 bases. Looked up from germline, CDR1 is SGHVS and CDR2 is FQNEAQ. The CDR3 contains 14 residues. With 2 bases removed from V and 1 base from J, the gap between germline ends came to 8 bases. The CDR3: CASSLRDTNTEAFF. CDR3 coding DNA: TGTGCCAGCAGCTTACGGGACACGAACACTGAAGCTTTCTTT.

This chain links TRBV2 with TRBJ2-3; the match to TRBD1 covers 9 bases. The CDR3 totals 15 residues. V lost 3 bases to trimming and J lost 6 bases; unmatched junction nucleotides: 7. Germline V CDR1 and CDR2: SNHLY, FYNNEI. The CDR3 region has the DNA TGTGCCAGCAGTGATGGAGGACAGGGGCACGATACGCAGTATTTT. This sequence encodes CASSDGGQGHDTQYF.

The rearrangement links TRBV28 to TRBJ2-3; D possibly corresponds to TRBD1 (6 bases). The V gene's germline CDR1 is MDHEN and CDR2 SYDVKM. The CDR3 extends over 16 amino acids. V was pared by 4 bases and J by 4 bases, with 18 bases between. This chain's CDR3 is CASSSNLQGRADTQYF. The CDR3 DNA follows: TGTGCCAGCAGTTCTAACCTACAGGGACGGGCAGATACGCAGTATTTT.

The gene calls are TRBV14 and TRBJ2-1, with D uncertain. CDR1 SGHDN and CDR2 FVKESK come from the germline V gene. V lost 3 bases to trimming and J lost 5 bases, with 17 bases between them. The CDR3 runs 16 residues. The CDR3 DNA reads as TGTGCCAGCAGCCACTCAGTTGACGGAACCGACAATGAGCAGTTCTTC. Encoded protein: CASSHSVDGTDNEQFF. Full variable domain (missing parts from reference TRBV14 and TRBJ2-1): EAGVTQFPSHSVIEKGQTVTLRCDPISGHDNLYWYRRVMGKEIKFLLHFVKESKQDESGMPNNRFLAERTGGTYSTLKVQPAELEDSGVYFCASSHSVDGTDNEQFFGPGTRLTVL.

V gene TRBV6-6 combines with J gene TRBJ2-5; 8 nucleotides align to TRBD2. Germline V gene sequence: CDR1 MNHNY, CDR2 SVGAGI (reference sequence). V dropped 2 bases and J dropped 5; count of bases not matched to a gene: 4. The CDR3 covers 14 residues. For the CDR3, the DNA is TGTGCCAGCAGTTACAGCGGGAGTAGGGAGACCCAGTACTTC. Encoded protein: CASSYSGSRETQYF.

This clone was seen just once. The J gene is TRBJ2-3, the V gene TRBV11-1, with D possibly being TRBD2 (6 bases). V lost 4 bases and J 4 bases, leaving 12 bases between the germline ends. Per germline, CDR1 SGHAT and CDR2 FQDESV (reference sequence). This CDR3 region has 14 residues. Here the CDR3 DNA reads TGTGCCAGCAGCTCACGCACGGGAGCAGATACGCAGTATTTT. Residues: CASSSRTGADTQYF.